The 2 T cell receptor beta chains reported below all come from one sample, sequenced in a study of cytomegalovirus exposure and HLA in healthy donors. It was with 60 Vbeta and 13 Jbeta primers that the PCR ran. Profiling relied on immunoSEQ multiplex PCR, and the TCRdb table lists in-frame clones only, not all of them. The profile shows approximately 200,000 clones, 65% to 90% of them singletons. Sequenced sample: PBMCs. The receptors shown here come from a girl between 5 and 17 years old in good health and CMV-seronegative.

The J gene is TRBJ2-7, the V gene TRBV19; 9 positions match TRBD1. The CDR3 has 20 amino acids. Per the germline V gene, CDR1 is LNHDA and CDR2 is SQIVND (reference sequence). V shed 4 bases and J 7 bases; nucleotides not matched to a gene: 26. The DNA for the CDR3 is TGTGCCAGTAGTACCAACAGGGGGCGATATGTCTTGGCGACGAAGAAAGAGCAGTACTTC. It encodes CASSTNRGRYVLATKKEQYF.

This chain connects TRBV19 to TRBJ2-7, with 9 bases that match TRBD1. The CDR3 spans 16 residues. From germline, CDR1 is LNHDA and CDR2 SQIVND (reference sequence). V dropped 3 bases and J dropped 3; count of bases not matched to a gene: 9. The CDR3 region has the DNA TGTGCCAGTAGTATCACAGGGGGCAATATATTCTACGAGCAGTACTTC. It codes for CASSITGGNIFYEQYF.